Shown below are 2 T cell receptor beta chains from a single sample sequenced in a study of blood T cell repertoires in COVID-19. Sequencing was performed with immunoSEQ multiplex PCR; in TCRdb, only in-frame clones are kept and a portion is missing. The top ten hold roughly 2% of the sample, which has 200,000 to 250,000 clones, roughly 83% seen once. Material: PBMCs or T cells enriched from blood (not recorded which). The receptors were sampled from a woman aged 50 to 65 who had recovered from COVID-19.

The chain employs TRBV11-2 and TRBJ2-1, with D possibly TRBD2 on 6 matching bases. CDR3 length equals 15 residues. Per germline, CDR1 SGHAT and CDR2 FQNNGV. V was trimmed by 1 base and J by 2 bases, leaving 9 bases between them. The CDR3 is CASSLVLAAYNEQFF. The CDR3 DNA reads TGTGCCAGCAGCTTAGTATTAGCGGCCTACAATGAGCAGTTCTTC.

Here the CDR3 DNA reads TGCGCCAGCAGCCCGCCTAGCGGGGGGGGTGGTCGGCAGTTCTTC. Translated: CASSPPSGGGGRQFF. The V and J genes are TRBV5-1 and TRBJ2-1, with TRBD2 matching over 12 bases. Per germline, CDR1 SGHRS and CDR2 YFSETQ. Losses at the gene ends were 4 bases for V and 12 bases for J; bases not matched to a gene: 11. This CDR3 is 15 amino acids long. Full variable domain (outside the CDR3, taken from reference TRBV5-1 and TRBJ2-1): KAGVTQTPRYLIKTRGQQVTLSCSPISGHRSVSWYQQTPGQGLQFLFEYFSETQRNKGNFPGRFSGRQFSNSRSEMNVSTLELGDSALYLCASSPPSGGGGRQFFGPGTRLTVL.